This T cell receptor beta chain was recovered during a study of shared clonotypes between healthy human individuals. About the research overall: The donor group consisted of a couple of women and a few men, aged 18 to 49.

Here immunoSEQ multiplex PCR was the method, and the copy in TCRdb shows in-frame clones only, minus some. The sample comprises approximately 1.9 million clones, 93% of which are singletons, and about 1.7% rests with the top ten. Terminally differentiated effector memory CD45RA+ cells were excluded from the naive CD8 cells, which were CD45RO-negative and positively selected for CCR7. The study's findings and limits: Naive CD4 clonotypes overlapped across a few donors at approximately 5.5%. The four-donor shared clonotypes exceeded non-shared clonotypes in generation probability, with non-shared ones scoring lower.

Trimming left V 4 bases short and J 3 bases short, with 21 bases between. The CDR3 sequence is 17 residues long. The germline V gene has CDR1 WSHSY and CDR2 SAAADI. This clone occurred once. Its antigen is unidentified. The chain carries TRBV10-2 and TRBJ1-1, with a tentative D call TRBD1 (6 bases). The specimen sequenced was naive CD8+ T cells from PBMCs. The clonotype originates from a man between 18 and 29 years old in good health. Some clones in this sample may be carry-over from other donors' samples. The CDR3 DNA sequence: TGCGCCAGCAGTGGCCCCCCTATAGGGGGAGGGGACACTGAAGCTTTCTTT. The encoded protein is CASSGPPIGGGDTEAFF.